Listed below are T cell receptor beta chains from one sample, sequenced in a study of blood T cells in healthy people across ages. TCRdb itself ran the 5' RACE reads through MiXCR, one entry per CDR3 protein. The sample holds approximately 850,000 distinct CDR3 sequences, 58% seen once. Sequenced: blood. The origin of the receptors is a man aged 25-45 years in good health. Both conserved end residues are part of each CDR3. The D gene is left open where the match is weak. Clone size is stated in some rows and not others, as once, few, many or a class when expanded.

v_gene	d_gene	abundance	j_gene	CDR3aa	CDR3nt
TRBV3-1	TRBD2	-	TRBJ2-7	CASRQAGVSIYEQYF	TGTGCCAGCAGACAAGCGGGAGTAAGCATTTACGAGCAGTACTTC
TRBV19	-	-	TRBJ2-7	CASRHNPYEQYF	TGTGCCAGTAGGCACAACCCCTACGAGCAGTACTTC
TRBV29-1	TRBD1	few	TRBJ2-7	CSVMTGDSYEQYF	TGCAGCGTCATGACAGGGGATTCCTACGAGCAGTACTTC
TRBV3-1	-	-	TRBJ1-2	CASSFTRTAGGYTF	TGTGCCAGCAGCTTCACGCGGACAGCCGGGGGCTACACCTTC
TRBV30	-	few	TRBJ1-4	CAWSLTPNEKLFF	TGTGCCTGGAGTCTGACACCGAATGAAAAACTGTTTTTT
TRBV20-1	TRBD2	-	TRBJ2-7	CSPRLAGIYEQYF	TGCAGTCCCCGGCTAGCGGGTATCTACGAGCAGTACTTC
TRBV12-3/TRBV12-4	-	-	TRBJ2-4	CATTAGENIQYF	TGTGCCACCACGGCCGGGGAAAACATTCAGTACTTC
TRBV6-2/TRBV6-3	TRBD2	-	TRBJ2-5	CASRLAGSDQETQYF	TGTGCCAGCAGGCTAGCGGGTTCGGACCAAGAGACCCAGTACTTC
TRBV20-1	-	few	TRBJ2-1	CSVLESPSDNEQFF	TGCAGTGTGCTAGAGAGTCCTAGCGACAATGAGCAGTTCTTC
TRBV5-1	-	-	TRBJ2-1	CASSATGLLNEQFF	TGCGCCAGCAGCGCAACGGGACTTCTCAATGAGCAGTTCTTC
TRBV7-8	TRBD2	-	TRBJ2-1	CASSLALGLAGVNEQFF	TGTGCCAGCAGCTTAGCGCTTGGACTAGCGGGAGTCAATGAGCAGTTCTTC
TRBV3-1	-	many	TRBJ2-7	CASGTYSAYEQYF	TGTGCCAGCGGTACTTATTCAGCCTACGAGCAGTACTTC
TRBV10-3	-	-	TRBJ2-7	CAISPGAEYEQYF	TGTGCCATCAGTCCCGGTGCGGAGTACGAGCAGTACTTC
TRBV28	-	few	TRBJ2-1	CATRRSVSNEQFF	TGTGCCACCCGTCGGAGTGTTAGCAATGAGCAGTTCTTC
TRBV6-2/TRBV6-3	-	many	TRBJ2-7	CAVAGDGSYEQYF	TGTGCCGTCGCCGGGGATGGGTCCTACGAGCAGTACTTC
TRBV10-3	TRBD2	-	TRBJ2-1	CAIMGTSGRWMDNEQFF	TGTGCCATCATGGGGACTAGCGGGAGGTGGATGGATAATGAGCAGTTCTTC
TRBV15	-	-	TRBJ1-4	CATSRPGSDNEKLFF	TGTGCCACCAGCCGTCCGGGGAGTGATAATGAAAAACTGTTTTTT
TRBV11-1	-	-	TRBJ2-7	CASSPLLTGLLSYEQYF	TGTGCCAGCAGCCCGCTACTGACCGGACTTCTGTCCTACGAGCAGTACTTC
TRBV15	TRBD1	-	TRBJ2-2	CATRSGGRTGELFF	TGTGCCACCAGGTCAGGGGGCCGAACCGGGGAGCTGTTTTTT
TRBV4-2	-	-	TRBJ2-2	CASSQGLNGELFF	TGTGCCAGCAGCCAAGGGCTCAACGGGGAGCTGTTTTTT
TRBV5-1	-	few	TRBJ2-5	CASSSLPGQKETQYF	TGCGCCAGCAGCTCACTCCCGGGACAAAAAGAGACCCAGTACTTC
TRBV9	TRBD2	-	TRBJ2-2	CASSTYSGADTGELFF	TGTGCCAGCAGCACCTATAGCGGGGCGGACACCGGGGAGCTGTTTTTT